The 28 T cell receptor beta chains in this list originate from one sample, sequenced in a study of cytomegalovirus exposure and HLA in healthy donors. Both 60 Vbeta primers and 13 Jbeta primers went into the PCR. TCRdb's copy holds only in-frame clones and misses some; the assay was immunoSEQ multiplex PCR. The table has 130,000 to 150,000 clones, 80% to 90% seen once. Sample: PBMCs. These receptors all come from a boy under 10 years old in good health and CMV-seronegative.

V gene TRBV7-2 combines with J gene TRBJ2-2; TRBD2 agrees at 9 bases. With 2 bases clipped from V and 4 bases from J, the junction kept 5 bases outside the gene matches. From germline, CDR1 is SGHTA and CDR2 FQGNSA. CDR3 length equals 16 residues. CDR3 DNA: TGTGCCAGCAGCTTATTTAGCGGGGGAATCACCGGGGAGCTGTTTTTT. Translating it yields CASSLFSGGITGELFF.

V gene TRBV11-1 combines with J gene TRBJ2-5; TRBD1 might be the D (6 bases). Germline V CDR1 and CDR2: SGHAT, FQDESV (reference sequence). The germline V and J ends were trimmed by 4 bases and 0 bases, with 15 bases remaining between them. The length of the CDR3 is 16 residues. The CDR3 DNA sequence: TGTGCCAGCAGCTCCAGGACAGCTTCGTACCAAGAGACCCAGTACTTC. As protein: CASSSRTASYQETQYF.

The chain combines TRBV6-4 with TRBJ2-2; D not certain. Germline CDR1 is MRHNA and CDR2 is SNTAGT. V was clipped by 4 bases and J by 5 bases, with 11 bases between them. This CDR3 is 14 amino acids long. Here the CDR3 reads CASSGAPGTGELFF. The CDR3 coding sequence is TGTGCCAGCAGTGGGGCCCCAGGAACCGGGGAGCTGTTTTTT.

CDR3 nucleotides: TGTGCCAGCAGCTCCCAGGGAAGTAGCAATCAGCCCCAGCATTTT. The encoded protein is CASSSQGSSNQPQHF. This rearrangement joins TRBV5-4 to TRBJ1-5, with a possible D match to TRBD1 (5 bases). The germline V gene has CDR1 SGHNT and CDR2 YYREEE (reference sequence). Trimming left V 3 bases short and J 0 bases short, with 10 bases between. The CDR3 is 15 residues long.

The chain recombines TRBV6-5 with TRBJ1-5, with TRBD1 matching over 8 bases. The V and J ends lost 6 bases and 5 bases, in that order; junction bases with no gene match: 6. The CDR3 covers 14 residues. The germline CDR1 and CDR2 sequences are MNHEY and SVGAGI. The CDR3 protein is CASRRTGPHQPQHF. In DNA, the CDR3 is TGTGCCAGCAGGAGGACAGGGCCACATCAGCCCCAGCATTTT.

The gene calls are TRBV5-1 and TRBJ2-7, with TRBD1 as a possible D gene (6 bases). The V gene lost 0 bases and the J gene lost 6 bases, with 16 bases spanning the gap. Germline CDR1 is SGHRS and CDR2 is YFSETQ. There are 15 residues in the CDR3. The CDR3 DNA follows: TGCGCCAGCAGCTTGGCCACAGGGAATTTATTCGAGCAGTACTTC. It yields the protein CASSLATGNLFEQYF.

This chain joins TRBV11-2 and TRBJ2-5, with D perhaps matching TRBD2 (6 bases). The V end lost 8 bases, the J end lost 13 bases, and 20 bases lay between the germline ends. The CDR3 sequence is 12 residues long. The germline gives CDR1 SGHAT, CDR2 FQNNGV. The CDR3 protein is CASSPGGVNPYF. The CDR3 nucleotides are TGTGCCAGCTCGCCGGGCGGGGTCAACCCGTACTTC.

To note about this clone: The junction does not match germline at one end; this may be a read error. For the CDR3, the DNA is TGTGCCAGCAGTAGGCCCCACAGGGATTACTATGGCTGCACCTTC. This codes for CASSRPHRDYYGCTF. The chain joins TRBV28 to TRBJ1-2, with D possibly matching TRBD1 (6 bases). CDR3 length: 15 amino acids. The V gene's germline CDR1 is MDHEN and CDR2 SYDVKM.

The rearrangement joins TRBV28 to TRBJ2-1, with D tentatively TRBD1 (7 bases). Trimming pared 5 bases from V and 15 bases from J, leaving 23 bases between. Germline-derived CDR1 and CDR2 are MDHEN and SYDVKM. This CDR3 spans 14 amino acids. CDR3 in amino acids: CASSARQGLNRRFF. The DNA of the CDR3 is TGTGCCAGCAGTGCACGACAGGGACTCAATCGACGGTTCTTC.

The CDR3 DNA follows: TGCGCCAGCAGCTTGGCGGGACTAGCGGATAAGAGCTCCTACGAGCAGTACTTC. As protein: CASSLAGLADKSSYEQYF. The chain is built from TRBV5-1 and TRBJ2-7; the match to TRBD2 covers 11 bases. The CDR3 is 18 residues long. V lost 0 bases and J lost 0; bases outside the gene matches: 8. Germline-derived CDR1 and CDR2 are SGHRS and YFSETQ.

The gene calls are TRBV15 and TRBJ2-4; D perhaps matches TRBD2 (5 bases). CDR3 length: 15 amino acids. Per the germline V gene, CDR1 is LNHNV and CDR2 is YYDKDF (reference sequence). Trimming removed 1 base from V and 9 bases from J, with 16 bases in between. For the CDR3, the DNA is TGTGCCACCAGCAGAGGGGGAGACCAGTCAGCCATTCAGTACTTC. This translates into CATSRGGDQSAIQYF.

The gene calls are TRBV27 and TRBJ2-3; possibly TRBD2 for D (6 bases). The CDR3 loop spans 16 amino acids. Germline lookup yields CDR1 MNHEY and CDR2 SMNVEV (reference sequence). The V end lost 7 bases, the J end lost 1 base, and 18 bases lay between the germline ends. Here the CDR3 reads CASTLRGSFGTDTQYF. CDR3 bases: TGTGCCAGCACCCTCCGGGGGTCCTTTGGCACAGATACGCAGTATTTT.

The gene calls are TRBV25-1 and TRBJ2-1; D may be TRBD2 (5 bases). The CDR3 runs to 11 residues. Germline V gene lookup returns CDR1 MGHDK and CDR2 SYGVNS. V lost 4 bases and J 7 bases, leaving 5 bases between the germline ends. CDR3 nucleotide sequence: TGTGCCAGCAGTGGGGAGAATGAGCAGTTCTTC. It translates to CASSGENEQFF.

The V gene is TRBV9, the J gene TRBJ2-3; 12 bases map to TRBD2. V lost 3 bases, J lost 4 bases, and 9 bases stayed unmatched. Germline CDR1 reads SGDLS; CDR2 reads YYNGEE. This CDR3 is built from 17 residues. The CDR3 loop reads CASSGTGTSGFADTQYF. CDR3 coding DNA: TGTGCCAGCAGCGGGACTGGGACTAGCGGGTTTGCAGATACGCAGTATTTT.

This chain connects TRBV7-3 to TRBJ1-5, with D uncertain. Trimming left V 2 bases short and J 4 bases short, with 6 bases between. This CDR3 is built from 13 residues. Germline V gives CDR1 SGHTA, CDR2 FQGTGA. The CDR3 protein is CASSLSPNQPQHF. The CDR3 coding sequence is TGTGCCAGCAGCTTATCCCCAAATCAGCCCCAGCATTTT.

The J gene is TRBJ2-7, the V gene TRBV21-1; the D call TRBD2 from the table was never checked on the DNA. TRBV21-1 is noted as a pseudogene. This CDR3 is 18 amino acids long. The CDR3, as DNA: TGTGCCAGCAGCAAAGGGCGGCGACTAGCGGGAGGTCTTGGCGAGCAGTACTTC. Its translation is CASSKGRRLAGGLGEQYF.

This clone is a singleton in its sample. The CDR3 DNA reads TGTGCCAGCAGCCCCACGGAGTTCCGTGAGCAGTTCTTC. Its protein is CASSPTEFREQFF. The rearrangement links TRBV4-2 to TRBJ2-1, with D unclear. The CDR3 loop spans 13 amino acids. V was clipped by 4 bases and J by 9 bases, with 13 bases between them. Germline CDR1 LGHNA, CDR2 YNFKEQ.

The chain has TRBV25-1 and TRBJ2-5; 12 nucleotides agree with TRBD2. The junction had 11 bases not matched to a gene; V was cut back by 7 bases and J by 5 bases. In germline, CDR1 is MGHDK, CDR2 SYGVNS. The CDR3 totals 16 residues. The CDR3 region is CASTETSLAGGETQYF. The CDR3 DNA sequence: TGTGCCAGCACCGAAACCTCACTAGCGGGGGGCGAGACCCAGTACTTC.

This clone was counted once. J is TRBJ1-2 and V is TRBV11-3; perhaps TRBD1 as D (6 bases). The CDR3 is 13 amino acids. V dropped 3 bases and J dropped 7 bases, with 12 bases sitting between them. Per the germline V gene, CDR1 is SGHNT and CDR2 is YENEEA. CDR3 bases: TGTGCCAGCAGCTTCGGACAGACAGCTGGCTACACCTTC. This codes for CASSFGQTAGYTF.

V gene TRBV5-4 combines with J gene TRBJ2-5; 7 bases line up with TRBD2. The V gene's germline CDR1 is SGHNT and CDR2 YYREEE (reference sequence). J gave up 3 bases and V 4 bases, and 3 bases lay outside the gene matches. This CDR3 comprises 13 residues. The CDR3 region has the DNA TGTGCCAGCAGCGTTCTAGCGGAAGAGACCCAGTACTTC. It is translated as CASSVLAEETQYF.

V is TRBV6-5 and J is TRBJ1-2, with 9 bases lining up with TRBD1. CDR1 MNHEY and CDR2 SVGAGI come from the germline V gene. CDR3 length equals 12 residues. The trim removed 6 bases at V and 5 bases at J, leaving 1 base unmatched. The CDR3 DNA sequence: TGTGCCAGCAGCGGGACAGGGTATGGCTACACCTTC. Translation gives CASSGTGYGYTF.

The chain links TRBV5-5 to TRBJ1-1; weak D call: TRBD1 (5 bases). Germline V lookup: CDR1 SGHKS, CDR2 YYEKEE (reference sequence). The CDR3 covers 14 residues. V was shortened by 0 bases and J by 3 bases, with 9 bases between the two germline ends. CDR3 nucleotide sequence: TGTGCCAGCAGCTTGGTCGCGGGGGACACTGAAGCTTTCTTT. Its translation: CASSLVAGDTEAFF.

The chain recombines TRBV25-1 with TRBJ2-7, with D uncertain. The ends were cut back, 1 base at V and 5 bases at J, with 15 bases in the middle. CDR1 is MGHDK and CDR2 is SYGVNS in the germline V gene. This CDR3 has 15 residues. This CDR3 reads CASSEFDSGLHEQYF. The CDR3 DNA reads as TGTGCCAGCAGTGAATTTGATTCGGGTTTACACGAGCAGTACTTC.

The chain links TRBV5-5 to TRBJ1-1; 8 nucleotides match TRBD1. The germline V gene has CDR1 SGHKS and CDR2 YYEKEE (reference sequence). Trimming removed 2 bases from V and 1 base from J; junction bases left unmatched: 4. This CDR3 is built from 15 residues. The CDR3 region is CASSFSGTGNTEAFF. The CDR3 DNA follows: TGTGCCAGCAGCTTCTCTGGGACAGGGAACACTGAAGCTTTCTTT.

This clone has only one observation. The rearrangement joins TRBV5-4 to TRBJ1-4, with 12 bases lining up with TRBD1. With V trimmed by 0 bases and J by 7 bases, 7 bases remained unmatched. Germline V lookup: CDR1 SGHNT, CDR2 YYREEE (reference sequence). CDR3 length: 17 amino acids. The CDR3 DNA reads TGTGCCAGCAGCTTGGCGGGACAGGGGGCAACAAGTGAAAAACTGTTTTTT. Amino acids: CASSLAGQGATSEKLFF.

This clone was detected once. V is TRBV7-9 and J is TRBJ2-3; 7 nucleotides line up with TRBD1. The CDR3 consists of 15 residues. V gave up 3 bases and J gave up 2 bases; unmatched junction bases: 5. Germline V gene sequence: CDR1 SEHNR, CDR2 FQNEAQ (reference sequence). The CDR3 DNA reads TGTGCCAGCAGCTTCCGGACAGGACCCACAGATACGCAGTATTTT. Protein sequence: CASSFRTGPTDTQYF.

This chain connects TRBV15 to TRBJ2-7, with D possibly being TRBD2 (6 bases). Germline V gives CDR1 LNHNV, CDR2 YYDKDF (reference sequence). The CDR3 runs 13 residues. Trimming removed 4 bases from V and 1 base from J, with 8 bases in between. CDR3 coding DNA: TGTGCCACCAGCAAGGACTATTCCTACGAGCAGTACTTC. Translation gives CATSKDYSYEQYF. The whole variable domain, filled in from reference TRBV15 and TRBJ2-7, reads DAMVIQNPRYQVTQFGKPVTLSCSQTLNHNVMYWYQQKSSQAPKLLFHYYDKDFNNEADTPDNFQSRRPNTSFCFLDIRSPGLGDTAMYLCATSKDYSYEQYFGPGTRLTVT.

The CDR3 DNA is TGTGCCAGCTTCCCCGGGAAATACCAAGAGACCCAGTACTTC. Its protein is CASFPGKYQETQYF. V gene TRBV6-1 combines with J gene TRBJ2-5; a weak D match, TRBD2 (5 bases). The CDR3 has 14 residues. Per germline, CDR1 MNHNS and CDR2 SASEGT. V gave up 8 bases and J gave up 0 bases, with 13 bases separating them.